This T cell receptor (beta chain) was captured by sequencing in a study of cytomegalovirus exposure and HLA in healthy donors. Trimming stripped 2 bases from V and 9 bases from J, with 16 bases between. CDR1 and CDR2 from the germline V gene are SGHAT and FQNNGV. The CDR3 spans 14 residues. PCR involved 60 Vbeta and 13 Jbeta primers. Sequencing was performed with immunoSEQ multiplex PCR; in TCRdb, only in-frame clones are kept and a portion is missing. The repertoire holds 150,000 to 200,000 clones, roughly 75% seen once, with approximately 2.4% in the top ten. The sequence was obtained from a female donor in good health and CMV-seronegative. Sample: PBMCs. The gene calls are TRBV11-2 and TRBJ1-1, with D perhaps matching TRBD1 (5 bases). Written as DNA, the CDR3 is TGTGCCAGCAGCTTAACCCCTGGGGCACGACAAGCTTTCTTT. Translation: CASSLTPGARQAFF.